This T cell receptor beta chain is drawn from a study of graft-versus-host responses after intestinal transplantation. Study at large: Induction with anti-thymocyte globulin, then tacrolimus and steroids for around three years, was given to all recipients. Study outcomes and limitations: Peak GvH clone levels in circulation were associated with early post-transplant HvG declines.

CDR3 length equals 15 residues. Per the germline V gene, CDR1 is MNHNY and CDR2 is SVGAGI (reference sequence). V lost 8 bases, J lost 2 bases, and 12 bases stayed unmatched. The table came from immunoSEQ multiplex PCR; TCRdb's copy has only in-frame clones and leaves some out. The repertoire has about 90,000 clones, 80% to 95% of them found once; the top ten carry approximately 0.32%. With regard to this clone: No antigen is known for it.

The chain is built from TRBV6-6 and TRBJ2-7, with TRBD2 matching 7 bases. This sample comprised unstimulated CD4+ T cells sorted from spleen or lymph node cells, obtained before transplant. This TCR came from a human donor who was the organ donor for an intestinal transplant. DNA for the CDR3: TGTGCCAGCGGCCTGGGGGGGGTAACCCCCTACGAGCAGTACTTC. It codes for CASGLGGVTPYEQYF.